This T cell receptor beta chain was captured by sequencing in a study of blood T cell repertoires in COVID-19. CDR1 and CDR2 from the germline V gene are SGHNT and YYREEE (reference sequence). V lost 4 bases and J lost 0, with 17 bases in between. The CDR3 totals 17 residues. Original handling: Amplification with reference gene primers provided the estimates of nucleated cell counts. Sequenced by immunoSEQ multiplex PCR; TCRdb stores in-frame clones only, minus some. V, J and clone size are taken as reported in that table, and D and trimming were inferred from the DNA itself. The sample has about 160,000 clones, around three quarters seen once; the top ten hold approximately 8%.

This chain uses TRBV5-4 with TRBJ2-1; D possibly corresponds to TRBD2 (7 bases). Sequenced material: peripheral blood. The clonotype was recovered from a man aged 60 to 75 with acute or convalescent COVID-19. The CDR3 bases are TGTGCCAGCAGCGGGGGGGAGGGGGAGAGCTCCTACAATGAGCAGTTCTTC. It encodes CASSGGEGESSYNEQFF.